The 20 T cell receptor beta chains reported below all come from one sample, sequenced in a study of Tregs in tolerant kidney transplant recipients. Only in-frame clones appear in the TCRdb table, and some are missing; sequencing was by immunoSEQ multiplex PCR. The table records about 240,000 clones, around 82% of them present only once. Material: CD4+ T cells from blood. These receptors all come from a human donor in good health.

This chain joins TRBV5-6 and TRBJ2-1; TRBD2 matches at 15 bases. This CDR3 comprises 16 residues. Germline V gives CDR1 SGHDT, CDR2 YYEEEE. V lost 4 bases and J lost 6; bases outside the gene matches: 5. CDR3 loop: CASSDRTSGGVNEQFF. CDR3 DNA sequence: TGTGCCAGCAGCGACCGGACTAGCGGGGGGGTCAATGAGCAGTTCTTC. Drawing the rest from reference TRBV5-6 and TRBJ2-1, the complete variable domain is DAGVTQSPTHLIKTRGQQVTLRCSPKSGHDTVSWYQQALGQGPQFIFQYYEEEERQRGNFPDRFSGHQFPNYSSELNVNALLLGDSALYLCASSDRTSGGVNEQFFGPGTRLTVL.

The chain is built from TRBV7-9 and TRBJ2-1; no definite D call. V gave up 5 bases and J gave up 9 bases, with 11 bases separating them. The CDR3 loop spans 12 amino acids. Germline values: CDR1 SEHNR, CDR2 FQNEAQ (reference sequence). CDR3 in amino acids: CASSLGWGEQFF. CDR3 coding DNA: TGTGCCAGCAGCCTAGGGTGGGGTGAGCAGTTCTTC. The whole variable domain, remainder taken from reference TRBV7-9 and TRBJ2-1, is DTGVSQNPRHKITKRGQNVTFRCDPISEHNRLYWYRQTLGQGPEFLTYFQNEAQLEKSRLLSDRFSAERPKGSFSTLEIQRTEQGDSAMYLCASSLGWGEQFFGPGTRLTVL.

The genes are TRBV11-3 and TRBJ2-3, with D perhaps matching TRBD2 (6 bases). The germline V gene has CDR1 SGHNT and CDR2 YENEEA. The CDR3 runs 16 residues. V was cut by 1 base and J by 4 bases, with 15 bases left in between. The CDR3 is CASSLGRGEGSDTQYF. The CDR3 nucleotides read TGTGCCAGCAGCTTAGGACGCGGGGAAGGGTCAGATACGCAGTATTTT.

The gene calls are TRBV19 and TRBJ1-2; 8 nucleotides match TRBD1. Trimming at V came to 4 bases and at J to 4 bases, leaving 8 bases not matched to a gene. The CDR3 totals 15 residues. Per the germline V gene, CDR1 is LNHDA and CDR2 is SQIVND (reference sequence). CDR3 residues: CASSTPDRALYGYTF. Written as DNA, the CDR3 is TGTGCCAGTAGTACTCCGGACAGGGCCCTCTATGGCTACACCTTC.

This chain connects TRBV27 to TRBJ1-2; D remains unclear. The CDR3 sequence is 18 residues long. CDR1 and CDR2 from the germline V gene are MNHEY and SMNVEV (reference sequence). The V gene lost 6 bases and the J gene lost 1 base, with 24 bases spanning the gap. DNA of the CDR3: TGTGCCAGCAGCCCGGGATCTCCCACCTCGATTTTTAACTATGGCTACACCTTC. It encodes CASSPGSPTSIFNYGYTF.

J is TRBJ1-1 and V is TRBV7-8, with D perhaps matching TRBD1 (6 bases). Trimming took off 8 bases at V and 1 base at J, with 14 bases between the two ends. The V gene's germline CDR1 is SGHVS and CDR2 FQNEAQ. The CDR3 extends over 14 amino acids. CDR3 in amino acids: CASLGGGGNTEAFF. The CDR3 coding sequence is TGTGCCAGCCTGGGAGGGGGAGGGAACACTGAAGCTTTCTTT.

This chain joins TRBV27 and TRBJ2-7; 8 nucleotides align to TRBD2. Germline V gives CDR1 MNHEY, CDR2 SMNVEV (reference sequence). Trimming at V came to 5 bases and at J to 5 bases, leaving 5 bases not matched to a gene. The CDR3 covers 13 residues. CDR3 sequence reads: CASSQREPDEQYF. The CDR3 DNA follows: TGTGCCAGCAGTCAGCGGGAGCCGGACGAGCAGTACTTC.

The CDR3 spells CASSLGFSSYEQYF. CDR3 DNA: TGTGCCAGCAGCTTGGGGTTTAGCTCCTACGAGCAGTACTTC. The genes are TRBV7-9 and TRBJ2-7; D ambiguous. Germline-derived CDR1 and CDR2 are SEHNR and FQNEAQ (reference sequence). CDR3 length: 14 residues. The germline V and J ends were trimmed by 3 bases and 0 bases, with 9 bases remaining between them.

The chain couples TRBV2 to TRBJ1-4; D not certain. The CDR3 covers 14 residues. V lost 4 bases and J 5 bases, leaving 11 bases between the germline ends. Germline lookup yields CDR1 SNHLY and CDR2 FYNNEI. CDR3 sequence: CASSAGGRNEKLFF. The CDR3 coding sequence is TGTGCCAGCAGTGCGGGAGGGAGGAATGAAAAACTGTTTTTT.

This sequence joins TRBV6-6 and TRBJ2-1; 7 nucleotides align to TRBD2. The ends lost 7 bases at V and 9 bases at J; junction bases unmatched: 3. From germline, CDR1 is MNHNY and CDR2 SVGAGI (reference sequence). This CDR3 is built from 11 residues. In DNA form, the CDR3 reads TGTGCCAGCAACGGGGGGTTTGAGCAGTTCTTC. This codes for CASNGGFEQFF.

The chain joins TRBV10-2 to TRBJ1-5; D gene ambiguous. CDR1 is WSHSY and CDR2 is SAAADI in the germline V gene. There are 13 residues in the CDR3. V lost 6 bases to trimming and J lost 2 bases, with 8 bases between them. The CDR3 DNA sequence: TGCGCCAGCAGGCCCGGGGGCAATCAGCCCCAGCATTTT. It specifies CASRPGGNQPQHF.

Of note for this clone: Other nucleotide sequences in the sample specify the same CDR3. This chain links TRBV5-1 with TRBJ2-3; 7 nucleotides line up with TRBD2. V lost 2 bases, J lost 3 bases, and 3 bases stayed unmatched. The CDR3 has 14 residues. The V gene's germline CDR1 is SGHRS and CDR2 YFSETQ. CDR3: CASSFSGGTDTQYF. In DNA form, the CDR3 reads TGCGCCAGCAGCTTTTCGGGGGGAACAGATACGCAGTATTTT.

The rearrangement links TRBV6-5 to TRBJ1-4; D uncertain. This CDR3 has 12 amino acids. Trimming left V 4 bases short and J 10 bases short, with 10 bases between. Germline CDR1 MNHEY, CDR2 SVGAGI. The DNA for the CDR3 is TGTGCCAGCAGTTCTATAGGCGGAAAACTGTTTTTT. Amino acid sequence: CASSSIGGKLFF.

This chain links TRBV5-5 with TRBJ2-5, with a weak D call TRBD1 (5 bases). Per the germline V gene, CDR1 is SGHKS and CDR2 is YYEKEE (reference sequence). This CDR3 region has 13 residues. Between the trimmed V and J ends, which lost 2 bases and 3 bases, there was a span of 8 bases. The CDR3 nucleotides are TGTGCCAGCAGCTTTGACAGTGAAGAGACCCAGTACTTC. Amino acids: CASSFDSEETQYF.

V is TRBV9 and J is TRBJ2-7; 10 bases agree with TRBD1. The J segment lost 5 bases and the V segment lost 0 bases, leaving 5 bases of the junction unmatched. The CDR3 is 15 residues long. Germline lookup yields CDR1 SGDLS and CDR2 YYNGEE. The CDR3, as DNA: TGTGCCAGCAGCGTAGTGCGGGACAGGGGACACGAGCAGTACTTC. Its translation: CASSVVRDRGHEQYF.

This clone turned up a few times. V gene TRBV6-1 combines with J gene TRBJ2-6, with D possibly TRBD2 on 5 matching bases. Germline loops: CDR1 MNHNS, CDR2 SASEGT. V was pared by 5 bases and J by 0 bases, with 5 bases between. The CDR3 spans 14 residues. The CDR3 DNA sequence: TGTGCCAGCAGTCGGGGCTCTGGGGCCAACGTCCTGACTTTC. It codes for CASSRGSGANVLTF.

CDR3: CASSPPKPSGTDTQYF. As DNA, the CDR3 is TGTGCCAGCTCACCACCGAAGCCCAGCGGCACAGATACGCAGTATTTT. The chain joins TRBV18 to TRBJ2-3; D unresolved. Germline V CDR1 and CDR2: KGHSH, LQKENI. CDR3 size: 16 residues. V was trimmed by 0 bases and J by 1 base, leaving 11 bases between them.

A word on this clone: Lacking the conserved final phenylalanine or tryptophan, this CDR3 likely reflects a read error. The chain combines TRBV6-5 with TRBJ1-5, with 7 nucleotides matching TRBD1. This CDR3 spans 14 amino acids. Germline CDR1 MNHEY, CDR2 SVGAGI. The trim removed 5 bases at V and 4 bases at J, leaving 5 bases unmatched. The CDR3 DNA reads TGTGCCAGCAGTCGGACAGGTCTGAATCAGCCCCAGCATCTT. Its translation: CASSRTGLNQPQHL.

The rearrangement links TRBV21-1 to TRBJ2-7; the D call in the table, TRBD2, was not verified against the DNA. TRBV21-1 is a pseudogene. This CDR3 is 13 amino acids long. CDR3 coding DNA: TGTGCCACCCGCGGGGGACTCTTCTACGAGCAGTACTTC. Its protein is CATRGGLFYEQYF.

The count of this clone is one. The CDR3 sequence: CSATGGIGNTIYF. The CDR3 DNA reads as TGCAGCGCGACAGGGGGCATTGGAAACACCATATATTTT. This chain uses TRBV29-1 with TRBJ1-3, with 10 bases lining up with TRBD1. The CDR3 consists of 13 residues. CDR1 SQVTM and CDR2 ANQGSEA come from the germline V gene. After removal of 7 bases from V and 3 bases from J, the junction contained 3 bases not matched to a gene.